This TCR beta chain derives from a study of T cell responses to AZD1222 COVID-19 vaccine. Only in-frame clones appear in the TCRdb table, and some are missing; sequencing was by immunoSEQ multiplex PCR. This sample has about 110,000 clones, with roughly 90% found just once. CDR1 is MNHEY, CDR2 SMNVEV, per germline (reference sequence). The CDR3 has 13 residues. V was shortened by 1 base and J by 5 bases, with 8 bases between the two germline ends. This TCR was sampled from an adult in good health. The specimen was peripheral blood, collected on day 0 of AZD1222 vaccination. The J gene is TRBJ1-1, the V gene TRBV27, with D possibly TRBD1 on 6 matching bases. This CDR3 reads CASSLYQGTEAFF. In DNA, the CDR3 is TGTGCCAGCAGTTTATATCAGGGGACTGAAGCTTTCTTT.